These 20 T cell receptor beta chains share one sample of origin, sequenced in a study of shared clonotypes between healthy human individuals. Generated by immunoSEQ multiplex PCR, the TCRdb table keeps only in-frame clones and is missing some. The table has fewer than 1.6 million clones, approximately 98.5% seen once. The specimen sequenced was naive CD4+ T cells sorted from blood. Subset described: CD45RA+ positively selected. The source of these receptors is a man aged 25 to 40 in good health.

The chain carries TRBV9 and TRBJ2-2; the D is unclear. The length of the CDR3 is 16 residues. Germline CDR1 reads SGDLS; CDR2 reads YYNGEE. Trimming took 0 bases from V and 0 from J, leaving 9 bases between them. The chain's CDR3 is CASSVGSVANTGELFF. The CDR3 coding sequence is TGTGCCAGCAGCGTAGGGTCAGTTGCGAACACCGGGGAGCTGTTTTTT. Based on the CDR3 plus reference TRBV9 and TRBJ2-2, the full variable domain is DSGVTQTPKHLITATGQRVTLRCSPRSGDLSVYWYQQSLDQGLQFLIQYYNGEERAKGNILERFSAQQFPDLHSELNLSSLELGDSALYFCASSVGSVANTGELFFGEGSRLTVL.

This clone is a singleton in its sample. J is TRBJ2-7 and V is TRBV10-3, with D possibly being TRBD1 (6 bases). The CDR3 runs to 12 residues. The germline V gene has CDR1 ENHRY and CDR2 SYGVKD. Trimming took 4 bases from V and 4 from J, leaving 8 bases between them. The CDR3 is CAISGRGYEQYF. DNA of the CDR3: TGTGCCATCAGTGGAAGGGGGTACGAGCAGTACTTC.

This chain connects TRBV27 to TRBJ2-7, with 11 bases matching TRBD2. This CDR3 has 15 residues. V shed 5 bases and J 3 bases; nucleotides not matched to a gene: 6. The germline V gene has CDR1 MNHEY and CDR2 SMNVEV (reference sequence). The CDR3 DNA is TGTGCCAGCAGTATTAGCGGGAGGGCCTTCTACGAGCAGTACTTC. Translating it yields CASSISGRAFYEQYF.

V and J are TRBV28 and TRBJ2-2; tentatively, D is TRBD1 (6 bases). Looked up from germline, CDR1 is MDHEN and CDR2 is SYDVKM. CDR3 length: 15 amino acids. V was cut by 0 bases and J by 4 bases, with 9 bases left in between. The DNA of the CDR3 is TGTGCCAGCAGTTTATGGCAGGGGAGCACCGGGGAGCTGTTTTTT. Translation gives CASSLWQGSTGELFF.

The V call is TRBV9, the J call TRBJ1-5, with TRBD1 identical over 8 bases. The CDR3 runs to 16 residues. Germline-derived CDR1 and CDR2 are SGDLS and YYNGEE. Germline trimming cut 3 bases from V and 4 bases from J; bases unmatched to any gene: 9. The CDR3 DNA sequence: TGTGCCAGCAGCGCCGGACAGGGCCGCCTAAATCAGCCCCAGCATTTT. Its translation: CASSAGQGRLNQPQHF.

V gene TRBV11-2 combines with J gene TRBJ2-1, with 9 bases identical to TRBD1. Germline lookup yields CDR1 SGHAT and CDR2 FQNNGV. The CDR3 is 16 amino acids. The junction had 3 bases not matched to a gene; V was cut back by 1 base and J by 2 bases. CDR3 nucleotide sequence: TGTGCCAGCAGCTTAGGGGGACAGGGTCCCTACAATGAGCAGTTCTTC. Amino acid sequence: CASSLGGQGPYNEQFF.

This clone was recorded once. The chain uses TRBV15 and TRBJ2-3; D ambiguous. V was trimmed by 0 bases and J by 7 bases, leaving 11 bases between them. Germline lookup yields CDR1 LNHNV and CDR2 YYDKDF (reference sequence). This CDR3 has 14 amino acids. As DNA, the CDR3 is TGTGCCACCAGCAGAGATCCGATTCAGCATACGCAGTATTTT. Translated: CATSRDPIQHTQYF.

The chain links TRBV7-9 to TRBJ2-7, with 8 nucleotides matching TRBD2. The CDR3 is made up of 14 amino acids. The ends lost 5 bases at V and 4 bases at J; junction bases unmatched: 7. Germline CDR1 is SEHNR and CDR2 is FQNEAQ (reference sequence). The CDR3 DNA reads as TGTGCCAGCAGCCCACGGACTAGCCGTTACGAGCAGTACTTC. This encodes CASSPRTSRYEQYF.

V usage is TRBV27 and J usage is TRBJ2-4; 8 nucleotides line up with TRBD2. This CDR3 spans 16 amino acids. The germline CDR1 and CDR2 sequences are MNHEY and SMNVEV (reference sequence). The V gene end was trimmed by 5 bases and the J gene end by 3 bases; junction bases not matched to a gene: 9. The DNA of the CDR3 is TGTGCCAGCAGTCAATTAGCGGGAAACCACAAAAACATTCAGTACTTC. Protein sequence: CASSQLAGNHKNIQYF.

The gene calls are TRBV5-1 and TRBJ2-7, with a weak D call TRBD2 (6 bases). The ends were cut back, 4 bases at V and 2 bases at J, with 10 bases in the middle. Germline CDR1 and CDR2: SGHRS and YFSETQ. The CDR3 consists of 13 residues. CDR3 loop: CASSRDFPYEQYF. Written as DNA, the CDR3 is TGCGCCAGCAGCCGGGACTTCCCCTACGAGCAGTACTTC.

The V call is TRBV28, the J call TRBJ1-1; no reliable D call. Trimming removed 1 base at V and 2 bases at J, with 5 bases between. This CDR3 has 13 residues. Germline CDR1 and CDR2: MDHEN and SYDVKM. CDR3 sequence: CASSLSVNTEAFF. The CDR3 nucleotides are TGTGCCAGCAGTTTATCCGTCAACACTGAAGCTTTCTTT.

This chain uses TRBV11-2 with TRBJ1-2; a weak D match, TRBD1 (6 bases). The CDR3 covers 12 residues. With 5 bases removed from V and 4 bases from J, the gap between germline ends came to 8 bases. The germline V gene has CDR1 SGHAT and CDR2 FQNNGV. The CDR3 DNA sequence: TGTGCCAGCAGCCCGGACAGCTATGGCTACACCTTC. It codes for CASSPDSYGYTF.

This rearrangement joins TRBV28 to TRBJ1-2, with 7 bases matching TRBD1. The germline V gene encodes CDR1 MDHEN and CDR2 SYDVKM. V lost 5 bases and J lost 4; bases outside the gene matches: 7. The CDR3 has 14 amino acids. The CDR3 bases are TGTGCCAGCAGTCCGGGACAGCCCACCTATGGCTACACCTTC. It codes for CASSPGQPTYGYTF.

The chain recombines TRBV28 with TRBJ2-7; 9 bases line up with TRBD1. V dropped 4 bases and J dropped 6; count of bases not matched to a gene: 4. The CDR3 is 13 residues long. The germline V gene encodes CDR1 MDHEN and CDR2 SYDVKM. Here the CDR3 reads CASSSTGGREQYF. CDR3 in DNA: TGTGCCAGCAGTTCAACAGGGGGCCGCGAGCAGTACTTC.

This clone has only one observation. The chain joins TRBV2 to TRBJ2-1, with 8 bases fitting TRBD2. V lost 7 bases and J lost 12; bases outside the gene matches: 14. The CDR3 totals 14 residues. Germline assignment: CDR1 SNHLY and CDR2 FYNNEI. This chain's CDR3 is CASKGLVFLVGQFF. The CDR3 coding sequence is TGTGCCAGCAAGGGACTAGTTTTTTTGGTTGGGCAGTTCTTC.

V is TRBV28 and J is TRBJ2-5; TRBD1 matches at 8 bases. The CDR3 is 15 amino acids. The V gene end was trimmed by 6 bases and the J gene end by 5 bases; junction bases not matched to a gene: 11. The germline CDR1 and CDR2 sequences are MDHEN and SYDVKM. The CDR3 here is CASRGGQGMGETQYF. In DNA form, the CDR3 reads TGTGCCAGCAGGGGAGGACAGGGAATGGGGGAGACCCAGTACTTC.

The rearrangement links TRBV9 to TRBJ2-3, with 7 nucleotides matching TRBD2. Trimming cost V 4 bases and J 6 bases; bases outside gene matches: 14. The CDR3 length is 16 residues. Germline values: CDR1 SGDLS, CDR2 YYNGEE. The CDR3 spells CASSIRAGRHPDTQYF. The CDR3 nucleotides read TGTGCCAGCAGCATCCGAGCCGGGAGGCATCCCGATACGCAGTATTTT.

V gene TRBV9 combines with J gene TRBJ2-5; 9 nucleotides align to TRBD2. CDR3 length equals 15 residues. With V trimmed by 0 bases and J by 2 bases, 2 bases remained unmatched. Per the germline V gene, CDR1 is SGDLS and CDR2 is YYNGEE. The CDR3 bases are TGTGCCAGCAGCGTAGGAAGCGGGAGGCAAGAGACCCAGTACTTC. This codes for CASSVGSGRQETQYF.

The J gene is TRBJ1-4, the V gene TRBV20-1; D perhaps matches TRBD1 (6 bases). The CDR3 length is 11 residues. Trimming removed 6 bases from V and 12 bases from J, with 14 bases in between. The germline CDR1 and CDR2 sequences are DFQATT and SNEGSKA (reference sequence). CDR3 nucleotides: TGCAGTGCCATTACAGGGACACAACTGTTTTTT. It translates to CSAITGTQLFF.

Comment on this clone: Other nucleotide sequences in the sample specify the same CDR3. This rearrangement joins TRBV7-6 to TRBJ1-1; a weak D match, TRBD1 (5 bases). Looked up from germline, CDR1 is SGHVS and CDR2 is FNYEAQ. The CDR3 extends over 13 amino acids. V lost 2 bases and J lost 1, with 5 bases in between. The chain's CDR3 is CASSLTGNTEAFF. The DNA of the CDR3 is TGTGCCAGCAGCTTAACAGGGAACACTGAAGCTTTCTTT.